The T cell receptor beta chain described here comes from a study of radiation and T cells in renal cell carcinoma. Measured with immunoSEQ multiplex PCR; TCRdb has only the in-frame clones, and not every one. The sample contains around 70,000 clones, roughly 80% of which appear only once. The germline V gene encodes CDR1 SQVTM and CDR2 ANQGSEA. The CDR3 has 12 residues. Trimming pared 4 bases from V and 5 bases from J, leaving 11 bases between. As to time point: blood 2 weeks post-SBRT. Sample treatment: 15 Gy SBRT to primary tumor, nephrectomy 4 weeks later. This receptor was obtained from a man aged 60 to 75 with renal cell carcinoma. The source was blood, collected from a patient whose treatment included radiotherapy and nephrectomy. The V gene is TRBV29-1, the J gene TRBJ2-5, with D possibly called TRBD1 or TRBD2 (5 bases each). Written as DNA, the CDR3 is TGCAGCGTTGGGGGCCCGGGGGAGACCCAGTACTTC. Residues: CSVGGPGETQYF.